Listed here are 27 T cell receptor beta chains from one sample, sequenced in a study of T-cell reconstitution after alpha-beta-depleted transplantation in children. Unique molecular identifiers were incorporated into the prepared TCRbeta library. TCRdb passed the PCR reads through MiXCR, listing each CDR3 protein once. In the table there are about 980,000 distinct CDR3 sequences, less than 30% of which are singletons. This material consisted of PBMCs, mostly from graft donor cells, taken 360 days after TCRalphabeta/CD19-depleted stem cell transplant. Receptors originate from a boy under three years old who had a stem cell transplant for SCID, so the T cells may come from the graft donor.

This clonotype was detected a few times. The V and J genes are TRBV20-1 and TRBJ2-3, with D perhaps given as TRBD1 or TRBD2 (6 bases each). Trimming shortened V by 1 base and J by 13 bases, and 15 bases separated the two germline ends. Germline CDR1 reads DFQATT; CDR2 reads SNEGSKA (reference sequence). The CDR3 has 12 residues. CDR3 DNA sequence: TGCAGTGCTAGAGTCCCGGCAGGGGAGGAGTATTTT. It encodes CSARVPAGEEYF.

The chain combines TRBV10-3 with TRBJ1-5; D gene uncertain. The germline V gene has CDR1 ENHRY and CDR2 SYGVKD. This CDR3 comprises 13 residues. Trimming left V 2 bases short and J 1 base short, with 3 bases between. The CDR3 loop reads CAISERSNQPQHF. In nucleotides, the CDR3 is TGTGCCATCAGTGAGAGGAGCAATCAGCCCCAGCATTTT.

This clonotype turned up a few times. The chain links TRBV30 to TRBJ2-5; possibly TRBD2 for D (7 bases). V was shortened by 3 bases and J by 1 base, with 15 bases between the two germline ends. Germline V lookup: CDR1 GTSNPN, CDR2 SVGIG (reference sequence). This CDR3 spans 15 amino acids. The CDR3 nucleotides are TGTGCCTGGAGCCGACTCGCGGGGGCCCAAGAGACCCAGTACTTC. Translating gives CAWSRLAGAQETQYF.

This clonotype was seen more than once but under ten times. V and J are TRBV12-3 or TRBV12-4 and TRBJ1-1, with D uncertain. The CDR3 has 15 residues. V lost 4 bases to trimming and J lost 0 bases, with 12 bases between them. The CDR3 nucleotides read TGTGCCAGCAGTTACCAACAGATAATGAACACTGAAGCTTTCTTT. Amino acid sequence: CASSYQQIMNTEAFF.

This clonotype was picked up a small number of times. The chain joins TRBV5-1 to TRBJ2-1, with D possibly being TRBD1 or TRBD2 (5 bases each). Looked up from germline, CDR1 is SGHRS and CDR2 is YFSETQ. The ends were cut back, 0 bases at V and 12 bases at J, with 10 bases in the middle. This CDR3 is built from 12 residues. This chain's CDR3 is CASSLALGVQFF. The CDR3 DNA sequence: TGCGCCAGCAGCTTGGCCTTGGGGGTGCAGTTCTTC.

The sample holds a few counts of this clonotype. The CDR3 DNA sequence: TGTGCCAGCATTGGGGCCCCAGATACGCAGTATTTT. It encodes CASIGAPDTQYF. V and J are TRBV12-3 or TRBV12-4 and TRBJ2-3, with D tentatively TRBD1 (5 bases). Between the trimmed V and J ends, which lost 7 bases and 4 bases, there was a span of 9 bases. This CDR3 is built from 12 residues.

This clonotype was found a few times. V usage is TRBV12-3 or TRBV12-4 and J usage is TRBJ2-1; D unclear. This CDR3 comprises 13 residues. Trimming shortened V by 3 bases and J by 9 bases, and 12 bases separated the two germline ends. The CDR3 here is CASSFVNLTEQFF. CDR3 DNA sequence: TGTGCCAGCAGTTTTGTGAATCTAACTGAGCAGTTCTTC.

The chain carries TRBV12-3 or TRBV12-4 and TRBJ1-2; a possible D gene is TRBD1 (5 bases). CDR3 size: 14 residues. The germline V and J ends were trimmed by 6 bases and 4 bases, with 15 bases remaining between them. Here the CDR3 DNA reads TGTGCCAGCAGACCTTTAACAGGATTCTATGGCTACACCTTC. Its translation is CASRPLTGFYGYTF.

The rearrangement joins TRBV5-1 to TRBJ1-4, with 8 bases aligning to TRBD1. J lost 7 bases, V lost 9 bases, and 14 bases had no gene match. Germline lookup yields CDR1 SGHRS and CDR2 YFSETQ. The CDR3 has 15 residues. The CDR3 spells CATGTGNLRGEKLFF. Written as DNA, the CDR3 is TGCGCCACCGGGACAGGCAACCTCAGGGGTGAAAAACTGTTTTTT.

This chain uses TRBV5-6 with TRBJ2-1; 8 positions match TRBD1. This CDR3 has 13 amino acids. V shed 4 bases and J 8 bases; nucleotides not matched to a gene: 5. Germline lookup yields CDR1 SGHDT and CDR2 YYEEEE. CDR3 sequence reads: CASSEDRADEQFF. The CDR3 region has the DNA TGTGCCAGCAGCGAGGACAGGGCTGATGAGCAGTTCTTC.

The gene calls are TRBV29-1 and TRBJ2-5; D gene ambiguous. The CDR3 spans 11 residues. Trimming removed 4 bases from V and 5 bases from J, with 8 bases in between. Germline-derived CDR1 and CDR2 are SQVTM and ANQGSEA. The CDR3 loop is CSVARVETQYF. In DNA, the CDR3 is TGCAGCGTTGCACGGGTCGAGACCCAGTACTTC.

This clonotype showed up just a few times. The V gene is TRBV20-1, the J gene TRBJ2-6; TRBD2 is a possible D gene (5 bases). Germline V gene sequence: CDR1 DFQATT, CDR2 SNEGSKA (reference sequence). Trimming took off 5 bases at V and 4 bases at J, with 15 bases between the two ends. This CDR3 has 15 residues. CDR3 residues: CSAPPPDSGANVLTF. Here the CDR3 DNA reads TGCAGTGCTCCCCCTCCGGACTCCGGGGCCAACGTCCTGACTTTC.

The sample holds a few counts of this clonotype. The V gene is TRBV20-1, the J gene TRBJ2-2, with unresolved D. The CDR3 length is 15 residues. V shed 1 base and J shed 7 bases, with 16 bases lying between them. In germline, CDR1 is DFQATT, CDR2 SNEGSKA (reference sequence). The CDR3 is CSARGGQTLFGELFF. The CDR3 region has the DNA TGCAGTGCTAGAGGGGGTCAGACCCTCTTCGGGGAGCTGTTTTTT.

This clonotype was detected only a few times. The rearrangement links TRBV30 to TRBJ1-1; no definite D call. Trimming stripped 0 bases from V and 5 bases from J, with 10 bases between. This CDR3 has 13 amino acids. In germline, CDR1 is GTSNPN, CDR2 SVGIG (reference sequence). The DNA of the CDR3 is TGTGCCTGGAGTGTAGTGATTTGGACTGAAGCTTTCTTT. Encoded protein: CAWSVVIWTEAFF. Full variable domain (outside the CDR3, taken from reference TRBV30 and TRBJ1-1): SQTIHQWPATLVQPVGSPLSLECTVEGTSNPNLYWYRQAAGRGLQLLFYSVGIGQISSEVPQNLSASRPQDRQFILSSKKLLLSDSGFYLCAWSVVIWTEAFFGQGTRLTVV.

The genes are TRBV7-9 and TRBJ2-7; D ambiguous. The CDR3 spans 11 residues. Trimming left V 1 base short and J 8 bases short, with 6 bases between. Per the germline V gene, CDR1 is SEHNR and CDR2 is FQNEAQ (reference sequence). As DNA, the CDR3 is TGTGCCAGCAGCTTAGACAGACAGCAGTACTTC. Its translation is CASSLDRQQYF.

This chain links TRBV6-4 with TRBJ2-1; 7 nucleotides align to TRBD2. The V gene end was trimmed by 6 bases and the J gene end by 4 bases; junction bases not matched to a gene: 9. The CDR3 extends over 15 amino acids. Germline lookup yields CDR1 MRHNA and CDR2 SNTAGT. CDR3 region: CASRPQPGGYNEQFF. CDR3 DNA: TGTGCCAGCAGGCCCCAACCGGGGGGTTACAATGAGCAGTTCTTC.

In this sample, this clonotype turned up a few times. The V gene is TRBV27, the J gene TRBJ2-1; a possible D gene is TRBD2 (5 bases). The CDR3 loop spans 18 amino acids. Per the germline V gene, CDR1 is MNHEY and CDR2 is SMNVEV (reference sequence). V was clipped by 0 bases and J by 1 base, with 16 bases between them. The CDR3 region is CASSLSISGFVSYNEQFF. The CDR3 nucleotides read TGTGCCAGCAGTTTATCGATAAGCGGTTTCGTTTCCTACAATGAGCAGTTCTTC.

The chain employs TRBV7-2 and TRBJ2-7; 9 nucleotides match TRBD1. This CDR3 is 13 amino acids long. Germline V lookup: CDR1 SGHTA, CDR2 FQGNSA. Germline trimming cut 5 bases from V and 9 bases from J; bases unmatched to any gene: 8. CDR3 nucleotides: TGTGCCAGCAGCGCAAGACAGGGGGTGGGGCAGTACTTC. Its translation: CASSARQGVGQYF.

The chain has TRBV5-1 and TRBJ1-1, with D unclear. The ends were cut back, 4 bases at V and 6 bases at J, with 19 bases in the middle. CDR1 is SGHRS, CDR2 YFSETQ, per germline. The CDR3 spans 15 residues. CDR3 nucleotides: TGCGCCAGCAGCCTCATGCCCCCAATGGGTCCTGAAGCTTTCTTT. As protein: CASSLMPPMGPEAFF. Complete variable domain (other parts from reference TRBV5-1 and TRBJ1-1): KAGVTQTPRYLIKTRGQQVTLSCSPISGHRSVSWYQQTPGQGLQFLFEYFSETQRNKGNFPGRFSGRQFSNSRSEMNVSTLELGDSALYLCASSLMPPMGPEAFFGQGTRLTVV.

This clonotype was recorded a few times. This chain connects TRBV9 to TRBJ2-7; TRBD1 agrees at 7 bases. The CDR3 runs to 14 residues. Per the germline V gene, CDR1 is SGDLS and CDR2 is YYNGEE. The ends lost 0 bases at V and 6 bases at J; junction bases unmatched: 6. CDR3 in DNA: TGTGCCAGCAGCGTAGGACAGGGACCTCTCGAGCAGTACTTC. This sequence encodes CASSVGQGPLEQYF.

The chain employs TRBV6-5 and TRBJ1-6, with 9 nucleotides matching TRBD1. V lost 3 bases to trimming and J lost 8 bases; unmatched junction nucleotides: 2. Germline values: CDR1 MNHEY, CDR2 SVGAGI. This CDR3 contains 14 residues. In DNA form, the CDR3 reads TGTGCCAGCAGTTATACAGGGGGCGATTCACCCCTCCACTTT. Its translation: CASSYTGGDSPLHF.

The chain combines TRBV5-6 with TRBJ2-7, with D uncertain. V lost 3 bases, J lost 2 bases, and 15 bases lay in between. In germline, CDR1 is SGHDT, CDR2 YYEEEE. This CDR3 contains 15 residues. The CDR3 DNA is TGTGCCAGCAGCTCTAATTTACGGTACCCCTACGAGCAGTACTTC. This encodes CASSSNLRYPYEQYF.

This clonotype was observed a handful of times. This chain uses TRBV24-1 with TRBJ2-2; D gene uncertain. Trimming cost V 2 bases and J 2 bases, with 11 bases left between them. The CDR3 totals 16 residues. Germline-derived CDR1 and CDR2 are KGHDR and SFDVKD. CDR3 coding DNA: TGTGCCACCAGTGATTCCCTCACCTTTAACACCGGGGAGCTGTTTTTT. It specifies CATSDSLTFNTGELFF.

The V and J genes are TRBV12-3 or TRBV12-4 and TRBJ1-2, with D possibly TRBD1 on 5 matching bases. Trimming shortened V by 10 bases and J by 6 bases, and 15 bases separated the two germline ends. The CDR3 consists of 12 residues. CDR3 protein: CAIWQGLHGYTF. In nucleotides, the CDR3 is TGTGCCATCTGGCAGGGTCTCCATGGCTACACCTTC.

CDR3 residues: CASSPIGRMRGETQYF. Here the CDR3 DNA reads TGTGCCAGCAGCCCAATTGGCAGGATGCGAGGAGAGACCCAGTACTTC. The chain employs TRBV3-1 and TRBJ2-5; D ambiguous. The CDR3 covers 16 residues. V gave up 4 bases and J gave up 4 bases, with 19 bases separating them. Germline V gives CDR1 LGHDT, CDR2 YNNKEL (reference sequence).

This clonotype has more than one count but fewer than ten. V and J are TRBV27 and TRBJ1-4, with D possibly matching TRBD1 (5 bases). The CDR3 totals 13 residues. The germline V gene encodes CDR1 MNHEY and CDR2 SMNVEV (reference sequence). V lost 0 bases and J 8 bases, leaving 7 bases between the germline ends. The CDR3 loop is CASSLSGVEKLFF. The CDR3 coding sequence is TGTGCCAGCAGTTTATCAGGGGTGGAAAAACTGTTTTTT.

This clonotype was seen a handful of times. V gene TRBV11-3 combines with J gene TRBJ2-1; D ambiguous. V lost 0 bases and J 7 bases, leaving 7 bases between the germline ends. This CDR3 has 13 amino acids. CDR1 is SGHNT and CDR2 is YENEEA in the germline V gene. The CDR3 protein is CASSLDFGNEQFF. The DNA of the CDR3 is TGTGCCAGCAGCTTAGATTTTGGGAATGAGCAGTTCTTC.